This TCR beta chain was identified during a study of early T cells in non-severe SARS-CoV-2 infection. Study background: Sequenced bulk RNA came from whole blood that was unsorted, and chains were unpaired.

Findings and limits, study-wide: Using VDJdb, the matching emphasized anti-spike CD8 responses while missing private and CD4 specificities.

Germline CDR1 is SGHAT and CDR2 is FQNNGV. The length of the CDR3 is 14 residues. V lost 2 bases, J lost 9 bases, and 16 bases lay in between. This clonotype was seen a few times. Its target is not known. Separate cDNA molecules each had unique molecular identifiers attached to them. Via MiXCR, TCRdb re-called the 5' RACE reads, giving one row per CDR3 protein. The sample includes roughly 75,000 distinct CDR3 sequences, over 9% of them seen just once. This TCR came from an adult who was a healthcare worker with PCR-confirmed SARS-CoV-2 infection or an uninfected control (not recorded which). The J gene is TRBJ1-2, the V gene TRBV11-2; D unclear. The sample comprised whole blood. CDR3 residues: CASSLTPALSSYTF. As DNA, the CDR3 is TGTGCCAGCAGCTTAACCCCGGCCCTCAGTAGCTACACCTTC.